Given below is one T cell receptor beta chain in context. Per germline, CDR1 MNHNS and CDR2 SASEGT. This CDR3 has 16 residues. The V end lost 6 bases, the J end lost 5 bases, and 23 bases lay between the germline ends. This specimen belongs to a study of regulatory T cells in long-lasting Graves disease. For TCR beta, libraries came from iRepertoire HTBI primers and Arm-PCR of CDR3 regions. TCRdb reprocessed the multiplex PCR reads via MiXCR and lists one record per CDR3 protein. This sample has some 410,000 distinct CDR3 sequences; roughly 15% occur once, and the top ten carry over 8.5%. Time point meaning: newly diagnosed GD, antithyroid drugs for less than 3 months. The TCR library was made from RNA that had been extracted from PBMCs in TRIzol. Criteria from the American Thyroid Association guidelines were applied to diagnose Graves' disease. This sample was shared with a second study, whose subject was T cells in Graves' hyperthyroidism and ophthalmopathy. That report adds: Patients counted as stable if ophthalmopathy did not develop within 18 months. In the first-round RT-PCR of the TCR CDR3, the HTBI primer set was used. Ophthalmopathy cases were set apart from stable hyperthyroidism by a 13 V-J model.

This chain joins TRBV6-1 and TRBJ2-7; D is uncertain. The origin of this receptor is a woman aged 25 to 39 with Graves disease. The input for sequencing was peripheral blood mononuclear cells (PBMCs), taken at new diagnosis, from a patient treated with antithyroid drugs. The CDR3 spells CASSSPSGPKIHEQYF. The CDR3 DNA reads TGTGCCAGCAGCTCCCCTTCCGGGCCGAAGATCCACGAGCAGTACTTC.